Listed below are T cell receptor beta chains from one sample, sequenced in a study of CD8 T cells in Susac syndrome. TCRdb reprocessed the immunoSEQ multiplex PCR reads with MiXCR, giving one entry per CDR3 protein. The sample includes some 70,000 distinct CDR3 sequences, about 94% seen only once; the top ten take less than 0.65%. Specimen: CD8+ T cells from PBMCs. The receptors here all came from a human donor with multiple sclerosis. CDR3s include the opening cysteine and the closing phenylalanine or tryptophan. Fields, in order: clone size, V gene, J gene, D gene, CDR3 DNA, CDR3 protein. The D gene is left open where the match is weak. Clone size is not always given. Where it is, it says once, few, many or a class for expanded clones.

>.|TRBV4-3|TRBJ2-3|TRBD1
TGCGCCAGCAGCCAAGGGCCAGGGGGAAGCACAGATACGCAGTATTTT
CASSQGPGGSTDTQYF
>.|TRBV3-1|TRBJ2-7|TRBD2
TGTGCCAGCAGCCAGTCGACTAGCGGCGAGCAGTACTTC
CASSQSTSGEQYF
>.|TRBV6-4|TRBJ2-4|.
TGTGCCAGCAGTGAAGGGGGGAACAACATTCAGTACTTC
CASSEGGNNIQYF
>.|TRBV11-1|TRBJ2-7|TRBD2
TGTGCCAGCAGCCCCGGACTAGATGACGAGCAGTACTTC
CASSPGLDDEQYF
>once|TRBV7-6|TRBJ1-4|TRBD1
TGTGCCAGCAGCCCGGGGGACAGGGTTAAGGAAAAACTGTTTTTT
CASSPGDRVKEKLFF
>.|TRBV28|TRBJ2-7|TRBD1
TGTGCCAGCAGCCTGGACAGGAGCGAGCAGTACTTC
CASSLDRSEQYF
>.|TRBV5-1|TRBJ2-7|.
TGCGCCAGCACCCGGAGCCCCCCGGAGCAGTACTTC
CASTRSPPEQYF
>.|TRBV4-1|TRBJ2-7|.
TGCGCCAGCAGCCAGCCAGGGGACACCTACGAGCAGTACTTC
CASSQPGDTYEQYF
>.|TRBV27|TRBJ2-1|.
TGTGCCAGCAGGCAGGGGTTGCAGGACAATGAGCAGTTCTTC
CASRQGLQDNEQFF
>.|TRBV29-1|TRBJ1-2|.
TGCAGCGTTGAGGGGTGGATGGGAGACTATGGCTACACCTTC
CSVEGWMGDYGYTF
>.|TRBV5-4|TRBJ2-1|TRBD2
TGTGCCAGCAGCTTGGTGAAAGCGGGAGATAGTGAGCAGTTCTTC
CASSLVKAGDSEQFF
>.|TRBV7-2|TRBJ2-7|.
TGTGCCAGCAGCCACGACAGTTACGAGCAGTACTTC
CASSHDSYEQYF
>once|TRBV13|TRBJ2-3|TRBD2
TGTGCCAGCAGCGAGTCGTGGACTAGCGGGAGTAGCACAGATACGCAGTATTTT
CASSESWTSGSSTDTQYF
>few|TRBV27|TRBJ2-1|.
TGTGCCAGCAGTTTTTACAATGAGCAGTTCTTC
CASSFYNEQFF
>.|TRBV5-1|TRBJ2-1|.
TGCGCCAGCAGCTCGACGACCGTCAATGAGCAGTTCTTC
CASSSTTVNEQFF
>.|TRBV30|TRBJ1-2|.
TGTGCCTGGGCCCCCGGCAACTATGGCTACACCTTC
CAWAPGNYGYTF
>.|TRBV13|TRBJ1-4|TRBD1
TGTGCCAGCAGCTTAGGACAGGGGGCAACTAATGAAAAACTGTTTTTT
CASSLGQGATNEKLFF
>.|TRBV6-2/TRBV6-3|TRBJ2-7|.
TGTGCCAGCAGTTACTTAGGACTGGACTACGAGCAGTACTTC
CASSYLGLDYEQYF
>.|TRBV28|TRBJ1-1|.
TGTGCCAGCACGCCCCAGGGGAGCACTGAAGCTTTCTTT
CASTPQGSTEAFF
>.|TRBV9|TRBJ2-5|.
TGTGCCAGCAGCTCCCAGGATCCCTCGGGGCAAGAGACCCAGTACTTC
CASSSQDPSGQETQYF
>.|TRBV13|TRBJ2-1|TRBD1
TGTGCCAGCAGCCCTGGGACAGGGGTAAATGAGCAGTTCTTC
CASSPGTGVNEQFF
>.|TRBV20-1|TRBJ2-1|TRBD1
TGCAGTGCTCTCGGACAGGAGATCTACAATGAGCAGTTCTTC
CSALGQEIYNEQFF
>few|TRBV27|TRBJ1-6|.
TGTGCCAGCAGTTTAGTTCCCTACGGTATTAATTCACCCCTCCACTTT
CASSLVPYGINSPLHF
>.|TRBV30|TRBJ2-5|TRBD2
TGTGCCTTCGTCCCGGGACTAGCGGGGGGGCTGGGCCAAGAGACCCAGTACTTC
CAFVPGLAGGLGQETQYF
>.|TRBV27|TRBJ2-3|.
TGTGCCAGCAGCCCACTGGGAGACACAGATACGCAGTATTTT
CASSPLGDTDTQYF
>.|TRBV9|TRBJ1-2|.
TGTGCCAGCAGCGGATGGACTGACTATAACTATGGCTACACCTTC
CASSGWTDYNYGYTF
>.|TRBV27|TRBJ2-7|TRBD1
TGTGCCAGCAGTTTAGGGACAGGATCTAACGAGCAGTACTTC
CASSLGTGSNEQYF
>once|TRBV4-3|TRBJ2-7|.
TGCGCCAGCAGCCAAGACGGCGGTATAAGGGACGAGCAGTACTTC
CASSQDGGIRDEQYF
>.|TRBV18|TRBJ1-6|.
TGTGCCAGCGCCTTAAACAGGGATAATTCACCCCTCCACTTT
CASALNRDNSPLHF
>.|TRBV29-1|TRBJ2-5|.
TGCAGCCTTATTCGGAGTGGAGAGACCCAGTACTTC
CSLIRSGETQYF
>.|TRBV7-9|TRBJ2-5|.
TGTGCCAGCAGCTTTATGTCAGGTCGCCAAGAGACCCAGTACTTC
CASSFMSGRQETQYF
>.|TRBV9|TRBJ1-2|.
TGTGCCAGCAGCGTAGATCCGAGACAAAATAACTATGGCTACACCTTC
CASSVDPRQNNYGYTF
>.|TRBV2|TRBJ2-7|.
TGTGCCAGCAGTGCTGGGGCAGTCTACGAGCAGTACTTC
CASSAGAVYEQYF
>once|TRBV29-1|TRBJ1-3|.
TGCAGCGTTGAAGATCGGAGCACAGACTCTGGAAACACCATATATTTT
CSVEDRSTDSGNTIYF
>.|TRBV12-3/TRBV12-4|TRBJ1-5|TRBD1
TGTGCCAGCAGTTTAGACTCGACAGGGATGCTCTCGTTGTATCAGCCCCAGCATTTT
CASSLDSTGMLSLYQPQHF
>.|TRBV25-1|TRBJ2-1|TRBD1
TGTGCCAGCAGTGATCCGGGACAGGGGCTAAATGAGCAGTTCTTC
CASSDPGQGLNEQFF
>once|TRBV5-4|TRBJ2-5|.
TGTGCCAGCAGCTTGGAATTCGGACTTGAGACCCAGTACTTC
CASSLEFGLETQYF
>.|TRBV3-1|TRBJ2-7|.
TGTGCCAGCAGCCCAACGTGGGGTAGTTTCTACGAGCAGTACTTC
CASSPTWGSFYEQYF
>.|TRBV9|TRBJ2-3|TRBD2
TGTGCCAGCAGCGTAGAACCGGGAGGGTTCACAGATACGCAGTATTTT
CASSVEPGGFTDTQYF
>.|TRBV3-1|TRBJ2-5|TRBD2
TGTGCCAGCAGCCAAGATGGCAGGCTAGCGGGAGGGGAGACCCAGTACTTC
CASSQDGRLAGGETQYF
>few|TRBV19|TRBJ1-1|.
TGTGCCAGCCCTGGTCCGAACACTGAAGCTTTCTTT
CASPGPNTEAFF
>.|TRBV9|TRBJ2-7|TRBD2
TGTGCCAGCAGCGTAGCAGTGGGGGGGGCCTACGAGCAGTACTTC
CASSVAVGGAYEQYF
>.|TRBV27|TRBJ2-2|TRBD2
TGTGCCAGCAGTTCCCCGACTAGCGGGAGGGCCTGGGAGCTGTTTTTT
CASSSPTSGRAWELFF
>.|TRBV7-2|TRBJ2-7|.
TGTGCCAGCAGCTCCCATCGGGACCCCCCATACTACGAGCAGTACTTC
CASSSHRDPPYYEQYF
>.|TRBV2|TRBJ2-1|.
TGTGCCAGCAGTGACAATGAGCAGTTCTTC
CASSDNEQFF
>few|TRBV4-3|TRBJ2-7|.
TGCGCCAGCAGCCAAGATAGGACCTACGAGCAGTACTTC
CASSQDRTYEQYF
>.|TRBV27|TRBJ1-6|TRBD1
TGTGCCAGCAGTTATTCCCTCGACAGGGAAAACTCACCCCTCCACTTT
CASSYSLDRENSPLHF
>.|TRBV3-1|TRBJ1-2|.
TGTGCCAGCAGGCCCGGCGGGGGCGAGTACTATGGCTACACCTTC
CASRPGGGEYYGYTF